Given below is one T cell receptor beta chain in context. Its antigen is unidentified. The data stem from a study of cytomegalovirus exposure and HLA in healthy donors. Overall study findings and caveats: Analyses of presence and absence presupposed an approximately uniform sequencing depth across donors. In vitro testing confirmed a few CMV-associated chains as specific for CMV antigens.

The PCR was carried out with 60 Vbeta primers and 13 Jbeta primers. Here immunoSEQ multiplex PCR was the method, and the copy in TCRdb shows in-frame clones only, minus some. The sample holds roughly 50,000 clones. V lost 1 base and J lost 6, with 12 bases in between. Germline CDR1 reads SGHVS; CDR2 reads FNYEAQ. This CDR3 spans 14 amino acids. The V call is TRBV7-6, the J call TRBJ1-1; a weak D match, TRBD1 (6 bases). This TCR was sampled from a male donor in good health and CMV-seropositive. The sequencing sample was made of PBMCs. In DNA form, the CDR3 reads TGTGCCAGCAGCTTAGATCCCAGGGGACCTGAAGCTTTCTTT. Its translation: CASSLDPRGPEAFF.